This T cell receptor (beta chain) appears in the sequencing data of a study of blood T cell repertoires in COVID-19. Study-wide context: The United States, Italy and Spain supplied acute and convalescent COVID-19 samples. Sample material is recorded as cDNA or gDNA derived from T cells, B-cell-depleted T cells, or PBMCs.

Authors' processing steps: By means of reference gene primer amplification, nucleated cell counts were estimated. Method: immunoSEQ multiplex PCR; TCRdb's copy keeps in-frame clones and lacks some. V, J and clone size were drawn from that table, and D and trimming were deduced from the DNA. Here the sample spans fewer than 150,000 clones, over 75% being singletons. Germline V gives CDR1 MDHEN, CDR2 SYDVKM. V was clipped by 4 bases and J by 4 bases; unmatched bases: 5. This CDR3 comprises 14 residues. Material: peripheral blood. This TCR came from a woman aged 70-85 years who had recovered from COVID-19. This sequence joins TRBV28 and TRBJ1-2; TRBD1 matches at 8 bases. The CDR3, as DNA: TGTGCCAGCAGTTCCGGGACAGGAGTCTATGGCTACACCTTC. Translation: CASSSGTGVYGYTF.